This paragraph covers one T cell receptor (beta chain) sequence. Its antigen target is currently unknown. One base away there is no much larger clone; base qualities are not given. The data were taken from a study of blood T cell repertoires in COVID-19 (dated by TCRdb to 2020 to 2021). For context, the study as a whole: Samples from collaborators originated in the United States, Italy and Spain and spanned both the acute and convalescent phases of COVID-19. The material from the prospective study consisted of cDNA or gDNA derived from T cells, B-cell-depleted T cells, or PBMCs. Subjects who had been exposed to COVID-19, were actively infected with it, or had recovered from it provided the deeply sampled blood TCRbeta repertoires that made up the dataset. The repertoires were released in a freely available public database meant as a resource for research on the immune response to SARS-CoV-2. The samples were drawn from two sources: the first 160 participants of the ongoing ImmuneRACE study, and 1,000 to 1,500 subjects contributed by 6 global collaborators. Sample metadata almost always included a de-identified subject ID, COVID-19 status, age in years and sex. Where available, HLA class I and class II types were obtained from metadata supplied by the sample provider rather than from assay-based typing.

Collaborating institutions collected whole blood in K2EDTA tubes following their own protocols. For TCRbeta analysis, collaborators shipped samples in one of three forms: frozen whole blood, isolated PBMCs, or DNA extracted from either of those sample types. The immunoSEQ Assay, a bias-controlled multiplex PCR, was used to amplify TCRbeta CDR3 regions from genomic DNA. From the authors' description of their analysis: The number of nucleated cells in each sample was estimated from the amplification of reference gene primers within the assay. To quantify the absolute abundance of each unique TCRbeta CDR3 rearrangement, sequence reads were collapsed and filtered. For each sample, productive Simpson clonality was calculated as the square root of Simpson's diversity index across productive rearrangements. Imported from immuneACCESS, the table was reduced by TCRdb to in-frame sequences with V and J called. These copies leave out some clones; in studies compared against another copy, an unresolved V gene accounts for under half, and the cause of the remainder is not known. That table supplies the V and J calls and clone size; D and trimming were determined from the DNA. The sample data list about 160,000 clones, and more than 90% of these were observed just once. The ten largest clones represent 0.5% to 0.6% of the sample.

Ends trimmed: V by 0 bases, J by 3 bases; bases unmatched to a gene: 11. The CDR3 runs 18 residues from the cysteine to the phenylalanine. Solely the CDR3 DNA is kept, with 54 bases framed from the first base. For CDR1 and CDR2, the germline V gene lists SGHTA and FQGNSA. General study outcomes and caveats: The quantity of clinical and demographic metadata differed by source and by participant and was supplied without curation.

What was sequenced was peripheral blood. The chain is encoded by TRBV7-2 joined to TRBJ1-2; TRBD1 matches 9 bases in the middle. This sequence originates from a man between 50 and 59 years old with acute or convalescent COVID-19. The CDR3 is CASSLAYRGRIGHYGYTF. In nucleotides, the sequence is TGTGCCAGCAGCTTAGCGTACAGGGGGCGTATCGGTCACTATGGCTACACCTTC.